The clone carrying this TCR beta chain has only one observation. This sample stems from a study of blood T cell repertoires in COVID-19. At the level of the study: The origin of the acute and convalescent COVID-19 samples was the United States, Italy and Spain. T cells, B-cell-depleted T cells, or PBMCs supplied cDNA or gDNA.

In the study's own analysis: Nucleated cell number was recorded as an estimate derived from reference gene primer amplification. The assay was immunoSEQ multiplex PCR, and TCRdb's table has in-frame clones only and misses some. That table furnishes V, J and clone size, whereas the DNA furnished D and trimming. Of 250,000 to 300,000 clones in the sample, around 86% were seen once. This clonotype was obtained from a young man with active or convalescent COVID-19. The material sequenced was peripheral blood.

CDR3 nucleotides: TGTGCCAGTAGCCCCAGCCCGGGACCGGGGGGGACCCAGTACTTC. It codes for CASSPSPGPGGTQYF. This sequence joins TRBV19 and TRBJ2-5, with 7 bases identical to TRBD2. The CDR3 is 15 residues long. CDR1 is LNHDA, CDR2 SQIVND, per germline (reference sequence). Unmatched junction bases numbered 14, after V lost 6 bases and J lost 7 bases. The variable domain in full, completed from reference TRBV19 and TRBJ2-5, reads DGGITQSPKYLFRKEGQNVTLSCEQNLNHDAMYWYRQDPGQGLRLIYYSQIVNDFQKGDIAEGYSVSREKKESFPLTVTSAQKNPTAFYLCASSPSPGPGGTQYFGPGTRLLVL.